The 5 T cell receptor beta chains in this list originate from one sample, sequenced in a study of T-cell memory formation after mild COVID-19. TCRdb reanalysed the 5' RACE reads using MiXCR and keeps one entry per CDR3 protein. The sample has 180,000 or so distinct CDR3 sequences, around 10% seen once. Source material: PBMCs or a T cell subset sorted from them (not recorded which). These receptors came from a man younger than 30 who had mild COVID-19 (a few samples of this study predate the infection). Cell type and time point are not known.

The table lists this clonotype with a few counts. For the CDR3, the DNA is TGTGCCAGCAGTGGACGCGGGACAGCCTACAATGAGCAGTTCTTC. Residues: CASSGRGTAYNEQFF. The rearrangement uses TRBV28 and TRBJ2-1, with D perhaps TRBD1 (7 bases). This CDR3 has 15 amino acids. Trimming left V 5 bases short and J 2 bases short, with 13 bases between. Germline V gene sequence: CDR1 MDHEN, CDR2 SYDVKM.

This clonotype showed up just a few times. V and J are TRBV7-8 and TRBJ2-7; 8 nucleotides align to TRBD2. The CDR3 loop spans 17 amino acids. V lost 7 bases to trimming and J lost 1 base; unmatched junction nucleotides: 15. CDR1 and CDR2 from the germline V gene are SGHVS and FQNEAQ. The CDR3 nucleotides read TGTGCCAGCACTTTGAGACTAGCGTCGACGGGTTCCTACGAGCAGTACTTC. Amino acids: CASTLRLASTGSYEQYF.

This clonotype has a handful of counts. The chain carries TRBV5-1 and TRBJ2-1, with TRBD2 identical over 7 bases. CDR3 length equals 16 residues. V lost 0 bases to trimming and J lost 0 bases; unmatched junction nucleotides: 3. The V gene's germline CDR1 is SGHRS and CDR2 YFSETQ. CDR3 nucleotide sequence: TGCGCCAGCAGCTTGGCCGTAGCGGGCTCCTACAATGAGCAGTTCTTC. Its translation: CASSLAVAGSYNEQFF.

Only a few counts were recorded for this clonotype. V usage is TRBV19 and J usage is TRBJ1-5, with 8 bases matching TRBD1. Trimming cost V 10 bases and J 2 bases; bases outside gene matches: 7. The CDR3 sequence is 14 residues long. Germline assignment: CDR1 LNHDA and CDR2 SQIVND (reference sequence). The CDR3 region has the DNA TGTGCCACAAGCGCGACAGGGGGCAATCAGCCCCAGCATTTT. As protein: CATSATGGNQPQHF.

This rearrangement joins TRBV12-3 or TRBV12-4 to TRBJ2-5, with 12 positions matching TRBD2. This CDR3 has 18 residues. The junction had 16 bases not matched to a gene; V was cut back by 6 bases and J by 5 bases. CDR3 DNA: TGTGCCAGCAGCCCCGGCGGGCTAGCGGGGGGGCCTGCCGAGACCCAGTACTTC. It is translated as CASSPGGLAGGPAETQYF.